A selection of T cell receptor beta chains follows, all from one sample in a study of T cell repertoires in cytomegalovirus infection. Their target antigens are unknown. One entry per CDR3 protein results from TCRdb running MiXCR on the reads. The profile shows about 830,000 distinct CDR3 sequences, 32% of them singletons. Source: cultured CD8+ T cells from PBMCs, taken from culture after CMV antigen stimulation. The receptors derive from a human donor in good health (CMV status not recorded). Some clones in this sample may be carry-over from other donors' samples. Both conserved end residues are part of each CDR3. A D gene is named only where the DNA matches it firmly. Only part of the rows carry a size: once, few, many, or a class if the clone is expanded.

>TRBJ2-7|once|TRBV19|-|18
CASSIAPILDRRVSEQYF
TGTGCCAGTAGTATAGCCCCAATCCTGGACCGGCGGGTTTCCGAGCAGTACTTC
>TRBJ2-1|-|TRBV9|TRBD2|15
CASSVGSGGSNEQFF
TGTGCCAGCAGCGTAGGGAGCGGGGGGAGCAATGAGCAGTTCTTC
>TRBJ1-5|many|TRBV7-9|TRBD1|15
CASSLGQGLDQPQHF
TGTGCCAGCAGCTTAGGACAGGGCTTGGATCAGCCCCAGCATTTT
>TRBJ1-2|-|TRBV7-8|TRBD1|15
CASSDGPQGAGGYTF
TGTGCCAGCAGCGACGGTCCGCAGGGGGCCGGTGGCTACACCTTC
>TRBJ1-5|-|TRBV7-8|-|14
CASSPGGGYQPQHF
TGTGCCAGCAGCCCGGGGGGGGGGTATCAGCCCCAGCATTTT
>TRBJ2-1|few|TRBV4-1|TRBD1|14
CASSQTGPYNEQFF
TGCGCCAGCAGCCAGACAGGGCCCTACAATGAGCAGTTCTTC
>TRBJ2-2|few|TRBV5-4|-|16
CASSLQGWVNTGELFF
TGTGCCAGCAGCTTACAGGGATGGGTTAACACCGGGGAGCTGTTTTTT
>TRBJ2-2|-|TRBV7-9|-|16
CASSSYDSLNTGELFF
TGTGCCAGCAGCTCCTATGACAGTTTGAACACCGGGGAGCTGTTTTTT
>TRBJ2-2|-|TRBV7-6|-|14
CASSPLTEDGELFF
TGTGCCAGCAGCCCCTTGACAGAGGACGGGGAGCTGTTTTTT
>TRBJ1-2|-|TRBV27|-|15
CASSFAAASGDGYTF
TGTGCCAGCAGTTTTGCAGCGGCGAGTGGAGATGGCTACACCTTC
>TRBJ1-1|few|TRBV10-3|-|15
CAIRQNRDGDTEAFF
TGTGCCATCAGGCAGAACCGGGACGGAGACACTGAAGCTTTCTTT
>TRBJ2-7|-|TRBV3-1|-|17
CASSQEKYGVSSYEQYF
TGTGCCAGCAGCCAAGAGAAGTACGGTGTCAGCTCCTACGAGCAGTACTTC
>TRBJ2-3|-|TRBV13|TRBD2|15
CASSSSGAVGDTQYF
TGTGCCAGCAGCTCCAGCGGGGCCGTGGGAGATACGCAGTATTTT
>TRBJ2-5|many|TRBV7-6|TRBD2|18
CASSLVPTSGVTQETQYF
TGTGCCAGCAGCTTAGTCCCTACTAGCGGGGTTACGCAAGAGACCCAGTACTTC
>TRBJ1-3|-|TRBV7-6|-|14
CASSLDTPGDTIYF
TGTGCCAGCAGCTTAGACACACCCGGAGACACCATATATTTT
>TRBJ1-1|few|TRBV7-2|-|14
CASSLRGLVTEAFF
TGTGCCAGCAGCCTCAGGGGTCTGGTTACTGAAGCTTTCTTT
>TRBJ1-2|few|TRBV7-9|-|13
CASSWAAARGYTF
TGTGCCAGCAGCTGGGCGGCGGCGCGAGGCTACACCTTC
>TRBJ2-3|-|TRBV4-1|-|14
CASSHQGFTDTQYF
TGCGCCAGCAGCCACCAGGGTTTCACAGATACGCAGTATTTT
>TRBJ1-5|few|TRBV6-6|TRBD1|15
CASSPWDRRDQPQHF
TGTGCCAGCAGTCCCTGGGACAGGCGGGATCAGCCCCAGCATTTT
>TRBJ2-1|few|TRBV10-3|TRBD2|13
CAIRTSGDNEQFF
TGTGCCATCCGGACTAGCGGGGACAATGAGCAGTTCTTC
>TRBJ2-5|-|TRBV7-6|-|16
CASSSPAWDSQETQYF
TGTGCCAGCAGCTCCCCCGCGTGGGACTCCCAAGAGACCCAGTACTTC
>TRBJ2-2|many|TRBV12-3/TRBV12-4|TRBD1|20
CASRISSRDRGDRRAGELFF
TGTGCCAGCAGAATTTCCTCTAGGGACAGGGGTGATCGAAGGGCCGGGGAGCTGTTTTTT
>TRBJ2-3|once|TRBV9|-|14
CASSVVSPTDTQYF
TGTGCCAGCAGCGTAGTGTCCCCCACAGATACGCAGTATTTT
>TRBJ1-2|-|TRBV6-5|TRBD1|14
CASSFWTGVDGYTF
TGTGCCAGCAGTTTTTGGACAGGGGTCGATGGCTACACCTTC
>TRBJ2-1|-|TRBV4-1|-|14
CASSQEPGGNEQFF
TGCGCCAGCAGCCAAGAACCCGGCGGGAATGAGCAGTTCTTC
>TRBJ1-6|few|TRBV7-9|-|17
CASSLAGSGDYNSPLHF
TGTGCCAGCAGCTTAGCAGGGTCAGGGGACTATAATTCACCCCTCCACTTT
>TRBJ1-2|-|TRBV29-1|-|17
CSVRQETGWRDDYGYTF
TGCAGCGTTAGACAAGAGACAGGCTGGAGAGACGACTATGGCTACACCTTC
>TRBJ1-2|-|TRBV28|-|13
CASSFPNAWGYTF
TGTGCCAGCAGTTTTCCTAACGCGTGGGGATACACCTTC
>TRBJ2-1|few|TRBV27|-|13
CASSLYGAHEQFF
TGTGCCAGCAGTTTATACGGGGCTCATGAGCAGTTCTTC
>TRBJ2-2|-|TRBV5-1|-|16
CASTQSGTTGTGELFF
TGCGCCAGCACACAATCCGGGACCACGGGCACCGGGGAGCTGTTTTTT
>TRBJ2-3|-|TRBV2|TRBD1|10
CAGRGDTQYF
TGTGCCGGCAGGGGGGATACGCAGTATTTT
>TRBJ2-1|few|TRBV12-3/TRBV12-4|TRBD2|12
CATGTPSGAWFF
TGTGCCACCGGCACACCGAGCGGGGCATGGTTCTTC
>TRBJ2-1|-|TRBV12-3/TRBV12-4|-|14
CASSEPTSYNEQFF
TGTGCCAGCAGCGAACCGACCTCCTACAATGAGCAGTTCTTC
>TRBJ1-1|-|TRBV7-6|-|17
CASSLGSAGSPYTEAFF
TGTGCCAGCAGCTTAGGGTCCGCAGGGTCCCCGTACACTGAAGCTTTCTTT
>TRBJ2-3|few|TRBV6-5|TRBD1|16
CASNLKGQGLTDTQYF
TGTGCCAGCAACCTTAAGGGACAGGGGTTGACAGATACGCAGTATTTT
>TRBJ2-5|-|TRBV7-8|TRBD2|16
CASTPEAGGPGETQYF
TGTGCCAGCACTCCCGAGGCGGGGGGGCCCGGGGAGACCCAGTACTTC
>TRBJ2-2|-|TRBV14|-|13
CAGSFIGTGELFF
TGTGCCGGCAGCTTTATCGGCACCGGGGAGCTGTTTTTT
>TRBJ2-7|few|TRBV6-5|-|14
CASSYSRSGYEQYF
TGTGCCAGCAGTTACTCGAGAAGCGGCTACGAGCAGTACTTC
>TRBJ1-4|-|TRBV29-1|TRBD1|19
CSVGFLDRGKYPANEKLFF
TGCAGCGTTGGTTTCCTGGACAGGGGAAAATATCCCGCTAATGAAAAACTGTTTTTT
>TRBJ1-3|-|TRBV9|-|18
CASSVGRLPISPGNTIYF
TGTGCCAGCAGCGTGGGTCGCCTTCCAATTTCCCCGGGAAACACCATATATTTT
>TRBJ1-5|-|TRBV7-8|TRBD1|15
CASRLGQGSNQPQHF
TGTGCCAGCAGATTGGGACAGGGTAGCAATCAGCCCCAGCATTTT
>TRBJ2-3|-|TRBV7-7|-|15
CASSEGPTRADTQYF
TGTGCTAGCAGCGAGGGACCTACCAGGGCAGATACGCAGTATTTT
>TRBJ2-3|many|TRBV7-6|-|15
CASSPLGGITDTQYF
TGTGCCAGCAGCCCCCTTGGCGGGATCACAGATACGCAGTATTTT
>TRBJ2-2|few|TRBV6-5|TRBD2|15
CASSYRAGGAGELFF
TGTGCCAGCAGTTACAGAGCGGGGGGGGCCGGGGAGCTGTTTTTT
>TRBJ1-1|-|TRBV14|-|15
CASSQYKGARTEAFF
TGTGCCAGCAGCCAGTACAAAGGGGCGCGTACTGAAGCTTTCTTT
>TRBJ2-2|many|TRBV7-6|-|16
CASSPRTAANTGELFF
TGTGCCAGCAGCCCCCGGACAGCCGCGAACACCGGGGAGCTGTTTTTT
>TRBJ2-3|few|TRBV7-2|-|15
CASSVPGLLTDTQYF
TGTGCCAGCAGCGTTCCGGGACTCCTCACAGATACGCAGTATTTT
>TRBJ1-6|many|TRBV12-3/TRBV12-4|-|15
CASSPRTRVHSPLHF
TGTGCCAGCAGCCCTCGGACCCGGGTCCATTCACCCCTCCACTTT
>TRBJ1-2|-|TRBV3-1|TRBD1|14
CASSQTGGSKGYTF
TGTGCCAGCAGCCAGACAGGGGGCAGTAAGGGCTACACCTTC
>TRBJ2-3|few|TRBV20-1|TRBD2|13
CSAGLGGTDTQYF
TGCAGTGCTGGGTTGGGGGGGACAGATACGCAGTATTTT
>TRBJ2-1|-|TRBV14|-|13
CASSHGGRSEQFF
TGTGCCAGCAGCCATGGGGGGCGCAGTGAGCAGTTCTTC
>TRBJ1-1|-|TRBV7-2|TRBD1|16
CVSSWPGTGSNTEAFF
TGTGTCAGCAGCTGGCCGGGGACAGGGTCTAACACTGAAGCTTTCTTT
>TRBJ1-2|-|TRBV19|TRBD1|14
CASRRQGGNYGYTF
TGTGCCAGTAGAAGACAGGGTGGGAACTATGGCTACACCTTC
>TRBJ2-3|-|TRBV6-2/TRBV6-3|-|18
CASSYTTAVDSFTDTQYF
TGTGCCAGCAGTTACACCACTGCGGTTGACAGCTTCACAGATACGCAGTATTTT